Listed here are 20 T cell receptor beta chains from one sample, sequenced in a study of CD8+ T cells in alopecia areata. Isolated RNA was reverse transcribed into cDNA used as the sequencing template. Produced via immunoSEQ multiplex PCR; TCRdb's table is partial and in-frame only. Among under 250,000 clones listed, around 62% were seen once. Sequences were derived from CD4+ T cells sorted from blood, sampled at week 0. Receptors originate from a human donor with alopecia areata.

The chain is built from TRBV11-2 and TRBJ2-1, with 10 bases lining up with TRBD2. Losses at the gene ends were 4 bases for V and 4 bases for J; bases not matched to a gene: 4. The germline V gene has CDR1 SGHAT and CDR2 FQNNGV. The CDR3 loop spans 15 amino acids. The CDR3 bases are TGTGCCAGCAGCTGGCTAGCGGGGGCGTACAATGAGCAGTTCTTC. Its protein is CASSWLAGAYNEQFF.

This clone has more than one count but fewer than ten. The CDR3 spells CSVHSPVEAFF. CDR3 sequence (DNA): TGCAGCGTTCATTCCCCCGTTGAAGCTTTCTTT. This sequence joins TRBV29-1 and TRBJ1-1; the D is unclear. V lost 5 bases and J 7 bases, leaving 11 bases between the germline ends. CDR1 is SQVTM and CDR2 is ANQGSEA in the germline V gene. CDR3 size: 11 residues.

This clone was counted once. The chain links TRBV28 to TRBJ1-1; the D gene is possibly TRBD1 (6 bases). V was pared by 4 bases and J by 4 bases, with 7 bases between. Germline V CDR1 and CDR2: MDHEN, SYDVKM. The CDR3 length is 12 residues. CDR3 sequence: CASSSQGTEAFF. In DNA, the CDR3 is TGTGCCAGCAGTTCACAGGGCACTGAAGCTTTCTTT.

This clone was picked up a small number of times. The rearrangement joins TRBV7-9 to TRBJ1-1; D remains unclear. The CDR3 spans 13 residues. Germline V gene lookup returns CDR1 SEHNR and CDR2 FQNEAQ (reference sequence). Trimming removed 0 bases from V and 6 bases from J, with 8 bases in between. As DNA, the CDR3 is TGTGCCAGCAGCTTAGCGTTGTCTGCTGAAGCTTTCTTT. Amino acids: CASSLALSAEAFF.

This clone showed up just a few times. J is TRBJ2-1 and V is TRBV7-2; 9 nucleotides agree with TRBD2. Germline V CDR1 and CDR2: SGHTA, FQGNSA. Trimming removed 1 base from V and 10 bases from J; junction bases left unmatched: 11. The CDR3 loop spans 16 amino acids. CDR3 nucleotides: TGTGCCAGCAGCTTAGATGTAGGCGGGAGGGCCCGCGAGCAGTTCTTC. Its protein is CASSLDVGGRAREQFF.

This chain connects TRBV29-1 to TRBJ1-1; maybe TRBD1 (5 bases). Trimming took off 0 bases at V and 5 bases at J, with 13 bases between the two ends. The CDR3 covers 14 residues. The germline V gene encodes CDR1 SQVTM and CDR2 ANQGSEA. CDR3 nucleotides: TGCAGCGTTGAAGATAGGGGCAGATGGACTGAAGCTTTCTTT. Protein product: CSVEDRGRWTEAFF.

The rearrangement uses TRBV18 and TRBJ1-6, with unresolved D. The CDR3 has 15 residues. The ends were cut back, 4 bases at V and 8 bases at J, with 15 bases in the middle. Germline CDR1 KGHSH, CDR2 LQKENI. In nucleotides, the CDR3 is TGTGCCAGCTCACTCCCCTCACATCCCGATTCACCCCTCCACTTT. Encoded protein: CASSLPSHPDSPLHF. The whole variable domain, filled in from reference TRBV18 and TRBJ1-6, reads NAGVMQNPRHLVRRRGQEARLRCSPMKGHSHVYWYRQLPEEGLKFMVYLQKENIIDESGMPKERFSAEFPKEGPSILRIQQVVRGDSAAYFCASSLPSHPDSPLHFGNGTRLTVT.

This clone was counted only a few times. The CDR3: CASSILGLYNEQFF. In DNA, the CDR3 is TGTGCCAGTAGTATTCTGGGACTGTACAATGAGCAGTTCTTC. The chain combines TRBV19 with TRBJ2-1; tentative D call: TRBD2 (6 bases). Trimming removed 3 bases from V and 4 bases from J, with 10 bases in between. CDR3 length: 14 residues. Germline loops: CDR1 LNHDA, CDR2 SQIVND (reference sequence).

The chain employs TRBV5-1 and TRBJ1-5; D remains unclear. The CDR3 spans 15 residues. Germline assignment: CDR1 SGHRS and CDR2 YFSETQ. V was shortened by 4 bases and J by 0 bases, with 11 bases between the two germline ends. The CDR3 loop is CASSADWGSNQPQHF. The DNA for the CDR3 is TGCGCCAGCAGCGCTGATTGGGGTAGCAATCAGCCCCAGCATTTT.

The J gene is TRBJ1-1, the V gene TRBV5-1; D is uncertain. V was cut by 8 bases and J by 1 base, with 12 bases left in between. Germline CDR1 SGHRS, CDR2 YFSETQ. The CDR3 is 13 amino acids. Here the CDR3 reads CASNSGGNTEAFF. The CDR3 DNA follows: TGCGCCAGTAACTCGGGAGGGAACACTGAAGCTTTCTTT.

V usage is TRBV5-4 and J usage is TRBJ1-1; D uncertain. V was cut by 1 base and J by 1 base, with 5 bases left in between. The CDR3 length is 13 residues. Germline V gives CDR1 SGHNT, CDR2 YYREEE (reference sequence). The DNA for the CDR3 is TGTGCCAGCAGCTTGTCCCAGAACACTGAAGCTTTCTTT. Translated: CASSLSQNTEAFF.

This chain connects TRBV29-1 to TRBJ2-3; TRBD1 is a possible D gene (6 bases). V lost 6 bases and J 14 bases, leaving 21 bases between the germline ends. The germline gives CDR1 SQVTM, CDR2 ANQGSEA. The CDR3 contains 12 residues. CDR3 sequence: CSVRTVPNPWYF. The CDR3 DNA reads as TGCAGCGTAAGGACAGTCCCAAACCCTTGGTATTTT.

Details on this clone: At the DNA level, this CDR3 is encoded by other sequences in the same sample as well. The rearrangement joins TRBV4-2 to TRBJ2-7; 14 positions agree with TRBD2. V lost 1 base, J lost 4 bases, and 3 bases stayed unmatched. The length of the CDR3 is 16 residues. Germline V lookup: CDR1 LGHNA, CDR2 YNFKEQ. The CDR3 is CASSQGLAGGPYEQYF. CDR3 in DNA: TGTGCCAGCAGCCAAGGACTAGCGGGGGGGCCTTACGAGCAGTACTTC.

The V and J genes are TRBV7-2 and TRBJ2-2, with D uncertain. Trimming left V 2 bases short and J 1 base short, with 8 bases between. CDR1 SGHTA and CDR2 FQGNSA come from the germline V gene. The CDR3 runs 15 residues. CDR3 nucleotides: TGTGCCAGCAGCTTAAGTAGACGGAACACCGGGGAGCTGTTTTTT. Amino acid sequence: CASSLSRRNTGELFF.

This CDR3 reads CASSQGGPQEQYF. The CDR3 nucleotides are TGTGCCAGCAGCCAAGGGGGGCCCCAGGAGCAGTACTTC. The genes are TRBV4-2 and TRBJ2-7; D may be TRBD1 (6 bases). The CDR3 is 13 residues long. Germline V gene data show CDR1 as LGHNA and CDR2 as YNFKEQ. The V end was cut by 1 base, the J end by 7 bases, with 11 bases between.

The rearrangement uses TRBV2 and TRBJ2-1, with D possibly being TRBD2 (6 bases). V dropped 8 bases and J dropped 3 bases, with 11 bases sitting between them. CDR3 length: 13 amino acids. Germline CDR1 is SNHLY and CDR2 is FYNNEI. In DNA, the CDR3 is TGTGCCAGCGCCGGGACTTTCTACAATGAGCAGTTCTTC. It is translated as CASAGTFYNEQFF.

The CDR3 loop reads CASSLGAYEAFF. The CDR3, as DNA: TGTGCCAGCAGCTTGGGTGCCTATGAAGCTTTCTTT. This sequence joins TRBV7-9 and TRBJ1-1; D is ambiguous. The CDR3 contains 12 residues. Germline V gene sequence: CDR1 SEHNR, CDR2 FQNEAQ (reference sequence). V lost 3 bases to trimming and J lost 7 bases, with 9 bases between them.

The rearrangement uses TRBV2 and TRBJ2-7, with D possibly TRBD1 on 5 matching bases. V dropped 5 bases and J dropped 5 bases, with 19 bases sitting between them. Germline CDR1 is SNHLY and CDR2 is FYNNEI. This CDR3 spans 15 amino acids. The CDR3 loop is CASSPDRKPKNEQYF. The DNA of the CDR3 is TGTGCCAGCAGTCCCGACAGAAAACCGAAAAACGAGCAGTACTTC. Full variable domain (rest looked up from reference TRBV2 and TRBJ2-7): EPEVTQTPSHQVTQMGQEVILRCVPISNHLYFYWYRQILGQKVEFLVSFYNNEISEKSEIFDDQFSVERPDGSNFTLKIRSTKLEDSAMYFCASSPDRKPKNEQYFGPGTRLTVT.

Details on this clone: The same CDR3 also results from other DNA sequences found in this sample. The chain carries TRBV29-1 and TRBJ1-1; D call uncertain. The CDR3 runs to 13 residues. Germline lookup yields CDR1 SQVTM and CDR2 ANQGSEA. Between the trimmed V and J ends, which lost 2 bases and 5 bases, there was a span of 12 bases. The CDR3 DNA sequence: TGCAGCGTTGAAAGGACGGGAGGGACTGAAGCTTTCTTT. Protein product: CSVERTGGTEAFF. Full variable domain (outside the CDR3, taken from reference TRBV29-1 and TRBJ1-1): SAVISQKPSRDICQRGTSLTIQCQVDSQVTMMFWYRQQPGQSLTLIATANQGSEATYESGFVIDKFPISRPNLTFSTLTVSNMSPEDSSIYLCSVERTGGTEAFFGQGTRLTVV.

The V call is TRBV5-1, the J call TRBJ2-2; 8 bases line up with TRBD1. V lost 6 bases, J lost 4 bases, and 5 bases stayed unmatched. The CDR3 length is 14 residues. The germline gives CDR1 SGHRS, CDR2 YFSETQ. CDR3 DNA: TGCGCCAGCACCCCGGACAGGGCCACCGGGGAGCTGTTTTTT. This sequence encodes CASTPDRATGELFF.